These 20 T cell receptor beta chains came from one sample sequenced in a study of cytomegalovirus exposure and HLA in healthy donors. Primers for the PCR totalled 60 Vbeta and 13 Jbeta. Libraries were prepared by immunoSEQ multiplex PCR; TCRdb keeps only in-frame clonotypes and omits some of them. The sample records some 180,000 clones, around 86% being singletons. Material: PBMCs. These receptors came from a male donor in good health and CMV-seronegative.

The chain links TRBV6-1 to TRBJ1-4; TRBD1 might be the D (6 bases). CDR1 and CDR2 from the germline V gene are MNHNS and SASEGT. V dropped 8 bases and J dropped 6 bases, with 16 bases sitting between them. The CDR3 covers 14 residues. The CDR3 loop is CASFPGTFYEKLFF. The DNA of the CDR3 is TGTGCCAGCTTCCCCGGGACATTTTATGAAAAACTGTTTTTT.

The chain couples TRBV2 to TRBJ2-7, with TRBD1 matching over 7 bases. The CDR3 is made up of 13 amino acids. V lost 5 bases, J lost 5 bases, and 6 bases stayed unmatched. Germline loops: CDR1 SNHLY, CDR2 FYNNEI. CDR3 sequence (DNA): TGTGCCAGCAGTCCACAGGGGAGAAACGAGCAGTACTTC. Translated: CASSPQGRNEQYF.

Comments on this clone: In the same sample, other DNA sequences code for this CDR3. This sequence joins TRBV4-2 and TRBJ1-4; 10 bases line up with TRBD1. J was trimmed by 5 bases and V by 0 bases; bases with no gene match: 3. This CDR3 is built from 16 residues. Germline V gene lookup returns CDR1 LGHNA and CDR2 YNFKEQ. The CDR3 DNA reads TGTGCCAGCAGCCAAGATCCGGGACAGGGGAATGAAAAACTGTTTTTT. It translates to CASSQDPGQGNEKLFF.

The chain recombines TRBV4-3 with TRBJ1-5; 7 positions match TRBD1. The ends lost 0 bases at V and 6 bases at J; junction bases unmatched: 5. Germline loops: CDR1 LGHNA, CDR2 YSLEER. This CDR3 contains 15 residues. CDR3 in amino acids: CASSQDTDRFQPQHF. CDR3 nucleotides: TGCGCCAGCAGCCAAGATACGGACAGGTTTCAGCCCCAGCATTTT.

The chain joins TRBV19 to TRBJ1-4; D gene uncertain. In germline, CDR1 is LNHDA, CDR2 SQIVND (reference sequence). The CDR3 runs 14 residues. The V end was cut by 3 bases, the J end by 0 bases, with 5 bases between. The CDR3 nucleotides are TGTGCCAGTAGTATGTCCGCAACTAATGAAAAACTGTTTTTT. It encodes CASSMSATNEKLFF.

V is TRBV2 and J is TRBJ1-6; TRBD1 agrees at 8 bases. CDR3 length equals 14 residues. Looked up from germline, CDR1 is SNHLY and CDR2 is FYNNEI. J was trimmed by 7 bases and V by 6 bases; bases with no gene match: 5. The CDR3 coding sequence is TGTGCCAGCAGGGACAGGGTGGCCAATTCACCCCTCCACTTT. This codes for CASRDRVANSPLHF.

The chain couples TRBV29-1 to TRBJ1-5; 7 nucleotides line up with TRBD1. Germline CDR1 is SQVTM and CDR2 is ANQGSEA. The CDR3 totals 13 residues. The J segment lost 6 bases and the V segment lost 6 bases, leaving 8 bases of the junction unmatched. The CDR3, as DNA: TGCAGCGTCAAGACAGGGACTGCTCAGCCCCAGCATTTT. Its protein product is CSVKTGTAQPQHF.

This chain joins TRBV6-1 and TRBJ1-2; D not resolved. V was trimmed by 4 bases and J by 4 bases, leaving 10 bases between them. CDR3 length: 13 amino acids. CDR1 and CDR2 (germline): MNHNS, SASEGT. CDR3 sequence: CASSVDGGYGYTF. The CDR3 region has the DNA TGTGCCAGCAGTGTGGACGGAGGCTATGGCTACACCTTC.

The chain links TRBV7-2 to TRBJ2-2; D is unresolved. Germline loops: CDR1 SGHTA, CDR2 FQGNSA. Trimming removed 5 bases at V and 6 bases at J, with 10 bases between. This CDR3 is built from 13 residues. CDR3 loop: CASSPQWAGELFF. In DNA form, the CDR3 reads TGTGCCAGCAGCCCACAGTGGGCCGGGGAGCTGTTTTTT.

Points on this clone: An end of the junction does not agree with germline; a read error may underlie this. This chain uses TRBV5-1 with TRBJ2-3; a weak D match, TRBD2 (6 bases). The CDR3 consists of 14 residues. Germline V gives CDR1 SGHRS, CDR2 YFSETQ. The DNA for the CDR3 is TGCGCCAGCACCCCGGGACTTACCACAGATGCGCAGTATTTT. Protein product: CASTPGLTTDAQYF.

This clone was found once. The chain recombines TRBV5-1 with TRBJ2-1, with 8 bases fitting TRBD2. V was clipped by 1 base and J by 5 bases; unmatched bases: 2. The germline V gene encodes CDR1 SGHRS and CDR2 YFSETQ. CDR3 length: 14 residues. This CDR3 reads CASSLLRGDNEQFF. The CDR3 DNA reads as TGCGCCAGCAGCTTGTTGCGGGGGGACAATGAGCAGTTCTTC.

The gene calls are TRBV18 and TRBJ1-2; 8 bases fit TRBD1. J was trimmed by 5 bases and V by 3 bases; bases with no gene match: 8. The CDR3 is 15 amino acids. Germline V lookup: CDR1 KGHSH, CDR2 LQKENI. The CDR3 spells CASSPGVDRVYGYTF. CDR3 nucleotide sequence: TGTGCCAGCTCACCTGGAGTGGACAGGGTATATGGCTACACCTTC.

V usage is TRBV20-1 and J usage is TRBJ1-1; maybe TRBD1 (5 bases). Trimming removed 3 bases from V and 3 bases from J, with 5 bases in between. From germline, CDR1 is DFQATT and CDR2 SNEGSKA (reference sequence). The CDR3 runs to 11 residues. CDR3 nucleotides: TGCAGTGCTAGCAGGGACACTGAAGCTTTCTTT. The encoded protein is CSASRDTEAFF.

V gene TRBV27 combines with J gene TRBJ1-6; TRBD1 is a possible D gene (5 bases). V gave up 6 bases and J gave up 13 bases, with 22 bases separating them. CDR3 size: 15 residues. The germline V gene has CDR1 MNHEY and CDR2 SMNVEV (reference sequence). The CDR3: CASRPQRDGVPPLHF. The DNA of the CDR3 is TGTGCCAGCAGACCCCAGCGGGACGGAGTCCCCCCCCTCCACTTT.

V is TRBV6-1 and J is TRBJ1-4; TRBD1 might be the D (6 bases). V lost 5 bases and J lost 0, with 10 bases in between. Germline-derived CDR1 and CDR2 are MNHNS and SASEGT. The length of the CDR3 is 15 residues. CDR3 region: CASSITGSTNEKLFF. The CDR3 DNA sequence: TGTGCCAGCAGTATCACAGGGTCAACTAATGAAAAACTGTTTTTT.

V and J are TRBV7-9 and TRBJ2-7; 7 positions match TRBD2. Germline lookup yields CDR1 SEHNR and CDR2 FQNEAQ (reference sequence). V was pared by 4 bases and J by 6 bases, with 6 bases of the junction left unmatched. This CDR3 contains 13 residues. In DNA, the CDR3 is TGTGCCAGCAGCTCCAGGACTAGGGGCGAGCAGTACTTC. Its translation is CASSSRTRGEQYF.

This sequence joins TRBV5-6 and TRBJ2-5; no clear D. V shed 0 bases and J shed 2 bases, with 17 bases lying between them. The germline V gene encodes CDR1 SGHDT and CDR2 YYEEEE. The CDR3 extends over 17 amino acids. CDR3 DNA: TGTGCCAGCAGCTTGGGAGTAGCCACCTCTTTACAAGAGACCCAGTACTTC. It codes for CASSLGVATSLQETQYF.

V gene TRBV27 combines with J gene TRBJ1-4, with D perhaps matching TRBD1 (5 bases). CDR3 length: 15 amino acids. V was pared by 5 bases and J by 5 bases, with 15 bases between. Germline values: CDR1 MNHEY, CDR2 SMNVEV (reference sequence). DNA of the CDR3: TGTGCCAGCAGTCGCCGGGGGATGGGGAATGAAAAACTGTTTTTT. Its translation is CASSRRGMGNEKLFF.

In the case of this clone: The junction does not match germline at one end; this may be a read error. CDR3 region: CSSSLGDRGANEKLFF. The CDR3 DNA is TGTTCCAGCAGCTTGGGGGACAGAGGCGCTAATGAAAAACTGTTTTTT. This chain joins TRBV7-9 and TRBJ1-4; the match to TRBD1 covers 7 bases. The CDR3 length is 16 residues. Germline V gene data show CDR1 as SEHNR and CDR2 as FQNEAQ (reference sequence).

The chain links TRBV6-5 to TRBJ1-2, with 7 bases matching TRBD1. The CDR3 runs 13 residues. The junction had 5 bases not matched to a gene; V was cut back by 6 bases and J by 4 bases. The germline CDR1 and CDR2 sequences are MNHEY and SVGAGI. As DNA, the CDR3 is TGTGCCAGCAGCCGTGACAGGGCCTATGGCTACACCTTC. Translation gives CASSRDRAYGYTF.